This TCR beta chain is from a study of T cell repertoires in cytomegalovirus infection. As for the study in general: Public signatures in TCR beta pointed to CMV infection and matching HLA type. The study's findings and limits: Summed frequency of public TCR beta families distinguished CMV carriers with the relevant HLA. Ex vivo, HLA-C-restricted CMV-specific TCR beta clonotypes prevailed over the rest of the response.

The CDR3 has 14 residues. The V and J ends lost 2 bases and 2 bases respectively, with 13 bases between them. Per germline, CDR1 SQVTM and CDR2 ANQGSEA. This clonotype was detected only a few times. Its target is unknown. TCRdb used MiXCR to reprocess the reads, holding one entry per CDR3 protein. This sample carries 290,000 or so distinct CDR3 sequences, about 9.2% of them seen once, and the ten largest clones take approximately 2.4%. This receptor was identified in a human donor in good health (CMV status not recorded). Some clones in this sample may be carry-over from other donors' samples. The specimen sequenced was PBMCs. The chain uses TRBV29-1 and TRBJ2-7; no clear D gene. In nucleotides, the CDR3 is TGCAGCGTTGAACTTGGCAGGCGCCCCTACGAGCAGTACTTC. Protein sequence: CSVELGRRPYEQYF.